The 22 T cell receptor beta chains given below trace back to one sample, sequenced in a study of tumor-infiltrating lymphocytes in primary liver carcinoma. In addition to blood RNA drawn from unsorted whole blood, germline DNA was extracted. cDNA specific to TCR beta was made from roughly 500 ng of total RNA, with a constant-region primer employed for priming. Slightly modified ARM-PCR with three nested multiplex PCR rounds yielded TCR beta libraries. Two initial PCR rounds of roughly 10 cycles each paired TRBV1-TRBV30 forward primers with a C-beta reverse primer. Each CDR3 protein gets one entry after TCRdb re-called the multiplex PCR reads with MiXCR. The sample consists of 320,000 or so distinct CDR3 sequences, about 60% of them appearing once. The sequenced sample was peripheral blood. The origin of the receptors is a man aged 35-49 years with primary liver carcinoma and hepatitis B virus infection.

This clonotype has a handful of counts. Germline is not matched at one junction end, which may reflect a read error. V usage is TRBV4-2 and J usage is TRBJ2-6, with D tentatively TRBD1 (7 bases). The V gene's germline CDR1 is LGHNA and CDR2 YNFKEQ. CDR3 length equals 17 residues. DNA for the CDR3: TGTGCCAGCAGCCAAGATGGCGGGGCGAAGGGGGCCAACGCCCTGACTTTC. Encoded protein: CASSQDGGAKGANALTF.

About this clonotype: The junction departs from germline at one end; a sequencing error may be responsible. V gene TRBV11-2 combines with J gene TRBJ2-6; D perhaps matches TRBD2 (7 bases). The CDR3 spans 17 residues. Germline V lookup: CDR1 SGHAT, CDR2 FQNNGV. Here the CDR3 DNA reads TGTGCCAGCAGCTCGATGAGGGGGGGAACTGGGGCCAACGTTCTGACTTTC. This translates into CASSSMRGGTGANVLTF.

To note about this clonotype: The junction and the germline gene differ at one end; a read error may be behind it. This rearrangement joins TRBV12-5 to TRBJ2-3; 7 nucleotides align to TRBD2. Germline CDR1 is LGHNT and CDR2 is FRNRAP. This CDR3 is 15 amino acids long. CDR3 loop: CASGPGLGGKDMQYF. In nucleotides, the CDR3 is TGTGCTAGTGGCCCCGGACTAGGAGGCAAAGATATGCAGTATTTT.

This clonotype has more than one count but fewer than ten. A much larger clone differs from this one at a single base, so this may be a read error. The rearrangement uses TRBV4-1 and TRBJ2-3, with a weak D call TRBD2 (5 bases). Germline CDR1 MGHRA, CDR2 YSYEKL. V gave up 7 bases and J gave up 6 bases, with 26 bases separating them. CDR3 size: 17 residues. For the CDR3, the DNA is TGCGCCAGCAACCAGGACCAGAGGAGAGATAGGACTGATACGCAGTATTTT. It specifies CASNQDQRRDRTDTQYF.

Turning to this clonotype: A much larger clone is a single base away; this may be a read error. DNA for the CDR3: TGTGCCAGCAGTTTAGTGGAGGCGAAGGGCTACACCTTC. Amino acids: CASSLVEAKGYTF. This chain links TRBV12-3 or TRBV12-4 with TRBJ1-2; no firm D call. Trimming took 1 base from V and 8 from J, leaving 11 bases between them. The CDR3 runs to 13 residues.

A note on this clonotype: At one end the junction does not follow the germline gene, possibly because of a read error. The chain carries TRBV11-2 and TRBJ2-1; D gene uncertain. Germline-derived CDR1 and CDR2 are SGHAT and FQNNGV. The CDR3 is 14 amino acids. CDR3 nucleotides: TGTGCCTGCAGCTTAGACTGGATGCTCAATGAGCAGTTCTTC. Translated, it gives CACSLDWMLNEQFF.

This clonotype appeared many times. V is TRBV6-5 and J is TRBJ1-6; TRBD1 matches at 7 bases. CDR3 size: 16 residues. Germline V gives CDR1 MNHEY, CDR2 SVGAGI. The junction had 13 bases not matched to a gene; V was cut back by 6 bases and J by 8 bases. The CDR3 DNA sequence: TGTGCCAGCAGGAAGGACAGGCTCAGTCCCTATTCACCCCTCCACTTT. As protein: CASRKDRLSPYSPLHF.

Comment on this clonotype: A much larger clone differs from this one at a single base, so this may be a read error. In nucleotides, the CDR3 is TGTGCCAGCCGGGACAAACGTACCCAGTCCCAGCATTTT. It specifies CASRDKRTQSQHF. The V call is TRBV6-1, the J call TRBJ1-5, with D perhaps matching TRBD1 (6 bases). CDR1 MNHNS and CDR2 SASEGT come from the germline V gene. V lost 8 bases to trimming and J lost 11 bases, with 19 bases between them. The CDR3 covers 13 residues.

Worth noting for this clonotype: A clone one base away is much larger, so this may be a read error. The rearrangement uses TRBV6-2 or TRBV6-3 and TRBJ2-3; 7 bases fit TRBD1. The length of the CDR3 is 13 residues. In germline, CDR1 is MNHEY, CDR2 SVGEGT. The ends lost 7 bases at V and 5 bases at J; junction bases unmatched: 6. The DNA of the CDR3 is TGTGCCAGCAAAATTGGGGACAGAGATACGCAGTATTTT. Translation gives CASKIGDRDTQYF.

This clonotype was recorded many times. This chain uses TRBV6-1 with TRBJ2-3; D uncertain. Germline-derived CDR1 and CDR2 are MNHNS and SASEGT. With 2 bases removed from V and 4 bases from J, the gap between germline ends came to 16 bases. The CDR3 covers 16 residues. CDR3 sequence reads: CASSELVGFRADTQYF. In nucleotides, the CDR3 is TGTGCCAGCAGTGAATTGGTTGGTTTTAGGGCAGATACGCAGTATTTT.

To note about this clonotype: This clone may be a read error of a much larger clone one base away. J is TRBJ2-7 and V is TRBV12-3 or TRBV12-4; 7 bases match TRBD1. This CDR3 region has 14 residues. DNA for the CDR3: TGTGCCAGCAAGAGGGACAGCAGCCTCTACGAGCACTACTTC. It codes for CASKRDSSLYEHYF.

The table lists this clonotype with a few counts. The genes are TRBV14 and TRBJ2-3; D might be TRBD2 (5 bases). Germline CDR1 SGHDN, CDR2 FVKESK. The CDR3 contains 14 residues. Trimming stripped 4 bases from V and 0 bases from J, with 8 bases between. CDR3: CASSLRTSTDTQYF. CDR3 coding DNA: TGTGCCAGCAGCCTCAGGACTAGCACAGATACGCAGTATTTT.

The chain carries TRBV6-5 and TRBJ1-2; D remains unclear. Germline assignment: CDR1 MNHEY and CDR2 SVGAGI. The CDR3 runs to 12 residues. Trimming pared 9 bases from V and 4 bases from J, leaving 12 bases between. CDR3 sequence (DNA): TGTGCCAGACGACGGGAACGCTATGGCTACACCTTC. Its translation: CARRRERYGYTF.

A few counts support this clonotype. The chain combines TRBV14 with TRBJ2-1, with D possibly matching TRBD2 (6 bases). CDR1 and CDR2 from the germline V gene are SGHDN and FVKESK. Trimming removed 2 bases at V and 3 bases at J, with 8 bases between. CDR3 size: 14 residues. In DNA form, the CDR3 reads TGTGCCAGCAGCCAAACGGGGGACTACAATGAGCAGTTCTTC. Encoded protein: CASSQTGDYNEQFF.

The rearrangement links TRBV30 to TRBJ1-4; D not resolved. The CDR3 has 13 amino acids. V was pared by 4 bases and J by 8 bases, with 14 bases between. Germline CDR1 GTSNPN, CDR2 SVGIG (reference sequence). The CDR3 region has the DNA TGTGCCTGGAATATCGGGTTGGGGGAAAAACTGTTTTTT. This sequence encodes CAWNIGLGEKLFF. Together with reference TRBV30 and TRBJ1-4, the CDR3 gives the full variable domain: SQTIHQWPATLVQPVGSPLSLECTVEGTSNPNLYWYRQAAGRGLQLLFYSVGIGQISSEVPQNLSASRPQDRQFILSSKKLLLSDSGFYLCAWNIGLGEKLFFGSGTQLSVL.

This clonotype was recorded only once. Being one base from a much bigger clone, this may be a read error. The V gene is TRBV10-3, the J gene TRBJ2-7, with D possibly matching TRBD2 (6 bases). The CDR3 covers 12 residues. Per the germline V gene, CDR1 is ENHRY and CDR2 is SYGVKD. V was shortened by 10 bases and J by 3 bases, with 13 bases between the two germline ends. The CDR3 DNA reads TGTGCCAGGCGGGACGGAATCTACGAGCAGTACTTC. Encoded protein: CARRDGIYEQYF.

As for this clonotype: A much larger clone is a single base away; this may be a read error. The chain is built from TRBV6-1 and TRBJ2-7; D possibly corresponds to TRBD2 (5 bases). The germline V gene has CDR1 MNHNS and CDR2 SASEGT. The CDR3 is made up of 13 amino acids. Trimming took 5 bases from V and 7 from J, leaving 15 bases between them. CDR3 protein: CASSTTDSGEQYF. The DNA for the CDR3 is TGTGCCAGCAGTACGACGGACTCGGGGGAGCAGTACTTC.

Comments on this clonotype: A much larger clone differs from this one at a single base, so this may be a read error. CDR3 nucleotide sequence: TGTGCCAGCACCTTGGGACTAGCGGGAGGTCGTGAGCGGTTCTTC. This translates into CASTLGLAGGRERFF. This chain links TRBV12-3 or TRBV12-4 with TRBJ2-1, with 15 bases identical to TRBD2. This CDR3 contains 15 residues.

This clonotype was recorded once. The chain combines TRBV5-1 with TRBJ2-7; 8 bases map to TRBD2. V was pared by 0 bases and J by 1 base, with 6 bases of the junction left unmatched. The CDR3 length is 16 residues. Germline CDR1 SGHRS, CDR2 YFSETQ. The CDR3: CASSLGTSIKSYEQYF. Written as DNA, the CDR3 is TGCGCCAGCAGCTTGGGGACTAGCATAAAATCCTACGAGCAGTACTTC.

This clonotype was seen only a few times. A much larger clone sits a single nucleotide away, making a read error possible. The rearrangement links TRBV6-2 or TRBV6-3 to TRBJ2-1; D perhaps matches TRBD1 (6 bases). CDR1 is MNHEY and CDR2 is SVGEGT in the germline V gene. The length of the CDR3 is 14 residues. Trimming removed 10 bases from V and 4 bases from J, with 17 bases in between. Here the CDR3 reads CATAPRGKYNEQFF. Written as DNA, the CDR3 is TGTGCCACCGCACCAAGGGGGAAGTACAATGAGCAGTTCTTC.

This clonotype has just one count. Sequence at one end of the junction differs from germline and may be a read error. The CDR3 nucleotides are TGTGCCAACAGCTTAGTTTTCGGAAAATTGAACACTGAAGCTTTCTTT. This translates into CANSLVFGKLNTEAFF. The chain employs TRBV7-8 and TRBJ1-1; no clear D. CDR3 length: 16 amino acids. Germline assignment: CDR1 SGHVS and CDR2 FQNEAQ.

In the case of this clonotype: A much larger clonotype is one base distant, so this may be a read error. V and J are TRBV6-2 or TRBV6-3 and TRBJ1-1; D unresolved. Germline CDR1 and CDR2: MNHEY and SVGEGT. The CDR3 sequence is 12 residues long. V shed 6 bases and J shed 5 bases, with 10 bases lying between them. CDR3 sequence (DNA): TGTGCCAGCAGACGACGGGAGACTGAAGCTTTCTTT. Its protein product is CASRRRETEAFF.